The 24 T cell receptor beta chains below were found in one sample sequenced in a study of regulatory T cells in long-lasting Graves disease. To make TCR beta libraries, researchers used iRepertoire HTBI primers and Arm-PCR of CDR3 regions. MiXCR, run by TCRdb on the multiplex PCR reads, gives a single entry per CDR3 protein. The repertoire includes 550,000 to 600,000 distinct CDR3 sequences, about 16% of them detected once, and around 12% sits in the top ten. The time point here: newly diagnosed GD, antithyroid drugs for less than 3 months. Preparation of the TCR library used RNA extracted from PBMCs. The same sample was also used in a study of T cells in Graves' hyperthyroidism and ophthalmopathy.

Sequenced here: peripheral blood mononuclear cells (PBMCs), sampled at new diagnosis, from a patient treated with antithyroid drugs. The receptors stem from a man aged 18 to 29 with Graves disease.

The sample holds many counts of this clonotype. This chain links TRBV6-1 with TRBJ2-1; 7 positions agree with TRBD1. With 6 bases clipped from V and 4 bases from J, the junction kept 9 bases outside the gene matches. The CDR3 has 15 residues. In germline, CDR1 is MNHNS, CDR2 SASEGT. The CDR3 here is CASRNRGQLYNEQFF. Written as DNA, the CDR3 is TGTGCCAGCAGAAACAGGGGACAACTTTACAATGAGCAGTTCTTC.

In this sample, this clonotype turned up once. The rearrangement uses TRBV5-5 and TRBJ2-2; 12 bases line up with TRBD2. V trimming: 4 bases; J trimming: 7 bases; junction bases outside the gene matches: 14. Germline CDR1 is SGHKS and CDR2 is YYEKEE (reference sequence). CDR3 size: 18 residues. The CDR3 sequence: CASSPNYGTSGWHGELFF. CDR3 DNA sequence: TGTGCCAGCAGCCCAAATTACGGGACTAGCGGGTGGCACGGGGAGCTGTTTTTT. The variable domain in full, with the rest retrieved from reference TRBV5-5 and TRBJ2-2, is DAGVTQSPTHLIKTRGQQVTLRCSPISGHKSVSWYQQVLGQGPQFIFQYYEKEERGRGNFPDRFSARQFPNYSSELNVNALLLGDSALYLCASSPNYGTSGWHGELFFGEGSRLTVL.

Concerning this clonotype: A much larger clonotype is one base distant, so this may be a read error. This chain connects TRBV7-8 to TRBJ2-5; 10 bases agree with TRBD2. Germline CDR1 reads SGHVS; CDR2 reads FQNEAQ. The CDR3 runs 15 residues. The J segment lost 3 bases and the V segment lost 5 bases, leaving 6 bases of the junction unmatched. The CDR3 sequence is CASSPGTSEEETQYF. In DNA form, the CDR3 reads TGTGCCAGCAGCCCCGGGACTAGCGAGGAAGAGACCCAGTACTTC.

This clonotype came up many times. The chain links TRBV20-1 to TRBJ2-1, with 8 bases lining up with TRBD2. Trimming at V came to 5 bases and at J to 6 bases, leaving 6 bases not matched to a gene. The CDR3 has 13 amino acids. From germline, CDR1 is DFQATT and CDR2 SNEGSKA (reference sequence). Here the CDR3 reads CSAPRLASNEQFF. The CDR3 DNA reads TGCAGTGCTCCGAGACTAGCGAGCAATGAGCAGTTCTTC.

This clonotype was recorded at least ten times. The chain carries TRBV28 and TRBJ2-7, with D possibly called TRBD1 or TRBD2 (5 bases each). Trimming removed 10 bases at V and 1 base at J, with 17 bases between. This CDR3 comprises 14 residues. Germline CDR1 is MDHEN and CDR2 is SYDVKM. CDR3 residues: CAINLGTGSYEQYF. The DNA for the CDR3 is TGTGCCATCAATTTAGGGACGGGATCCTACGAGCAGTACTTC.

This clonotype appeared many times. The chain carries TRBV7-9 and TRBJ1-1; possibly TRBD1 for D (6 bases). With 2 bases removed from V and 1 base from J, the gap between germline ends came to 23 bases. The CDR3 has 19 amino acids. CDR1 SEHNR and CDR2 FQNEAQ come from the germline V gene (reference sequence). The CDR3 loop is CASSLYNRVGGTRNTEAFF. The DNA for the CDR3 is TGTGCCAGCAGCTTATATAACAGAGTAGGGGGAACTAGGAACACTGAAGCTTTCTTT.

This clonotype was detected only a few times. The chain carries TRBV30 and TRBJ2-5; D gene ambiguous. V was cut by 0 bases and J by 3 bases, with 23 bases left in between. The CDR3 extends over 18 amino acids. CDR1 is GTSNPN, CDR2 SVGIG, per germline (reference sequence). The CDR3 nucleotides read TGTGCCTGGAGTGTACTAAGCGCGATTGGGAAAGCCAAAGAGACCCAGTACTTC. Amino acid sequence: CAWSVLSAIGKAKETQYF.

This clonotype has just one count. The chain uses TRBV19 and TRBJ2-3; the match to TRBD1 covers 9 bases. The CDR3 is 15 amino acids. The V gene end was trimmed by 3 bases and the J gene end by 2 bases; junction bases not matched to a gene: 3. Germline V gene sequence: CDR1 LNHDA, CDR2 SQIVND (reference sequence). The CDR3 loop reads CASSIRDRVTDTQYF. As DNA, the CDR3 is TGTGCCAGTAGTATCCGGGACAGGGTCACAGATACGCAGTATTTT.

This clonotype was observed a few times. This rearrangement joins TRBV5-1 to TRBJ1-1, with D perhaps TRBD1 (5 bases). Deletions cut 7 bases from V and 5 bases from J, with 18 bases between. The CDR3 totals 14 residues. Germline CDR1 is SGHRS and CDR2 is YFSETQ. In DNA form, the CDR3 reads TGCGCCAGCGAGGTGGGGGGAGGCGGAACTGAAGCTTTCTTT. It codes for CASEVGGGGTEAFF.

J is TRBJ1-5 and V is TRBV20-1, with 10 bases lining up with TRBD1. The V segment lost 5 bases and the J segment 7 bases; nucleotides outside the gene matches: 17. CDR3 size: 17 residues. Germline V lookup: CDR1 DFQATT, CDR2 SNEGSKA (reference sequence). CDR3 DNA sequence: TGCAGTGCTCCAGAGGGGGACAGGGGTCCGGTCAGCCAGCCCCAGCATTTT. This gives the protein CSAPEGDRGPVSQPQHF.

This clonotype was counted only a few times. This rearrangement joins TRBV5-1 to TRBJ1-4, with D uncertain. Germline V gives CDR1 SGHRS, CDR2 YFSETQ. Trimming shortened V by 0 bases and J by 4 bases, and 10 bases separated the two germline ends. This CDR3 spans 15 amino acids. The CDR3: CASSLEGSGNEKLFF. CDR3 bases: TGCGCCAGCAGCTTGGAAGGGTCGGGTAATGAAAAACTGTTTTTT. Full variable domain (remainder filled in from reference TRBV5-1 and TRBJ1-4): KAGVTQTPRYLIKTRGQQVTLSCSPISGHRSVSWYQQTPGQGLQFLFEYFSETQRNKGNFPGRFSGRQFSNSRSEMNVSTLELGDSALYLCASSLEGSGNEKLFFGSGTQLSVL.

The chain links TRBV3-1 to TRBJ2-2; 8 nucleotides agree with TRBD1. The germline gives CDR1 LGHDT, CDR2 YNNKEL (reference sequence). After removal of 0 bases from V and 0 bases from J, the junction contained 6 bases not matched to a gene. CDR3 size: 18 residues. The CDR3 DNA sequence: TGTGCCAGCAGCCAAGATCAGGACAGGGTGGCGAACACCGGGGAGCTGTTTTTT. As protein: CASSQDQDRVANTGELFF. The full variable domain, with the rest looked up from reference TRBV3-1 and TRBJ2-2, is DTAVSQTPKYLVTQMGNDKSIKCEQNLGHDTMYWYKQDSKKFLKIMFSYNNKELIINETVPNRFSPKSPDKAHLNLHINSLELGDSAVYFCASSQDQDRVANTGELFFGEGSRLTVL.

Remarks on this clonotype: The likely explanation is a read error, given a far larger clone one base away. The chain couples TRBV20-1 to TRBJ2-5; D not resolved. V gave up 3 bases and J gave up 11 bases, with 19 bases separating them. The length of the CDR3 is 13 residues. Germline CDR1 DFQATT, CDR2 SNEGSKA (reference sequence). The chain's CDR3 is CSARRLSRNEQYF. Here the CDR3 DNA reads TGCAGTGCTAGGAGGCTGAGTCGGAATGAGCAGTACTTC.

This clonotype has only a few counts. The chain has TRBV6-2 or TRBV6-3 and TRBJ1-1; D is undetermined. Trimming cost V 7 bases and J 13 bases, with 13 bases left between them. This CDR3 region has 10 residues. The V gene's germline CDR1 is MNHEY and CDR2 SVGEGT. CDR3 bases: TGTGCCAGCAATGAAAGGGCTTTTTTCTTT. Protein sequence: CASNERAFFF.

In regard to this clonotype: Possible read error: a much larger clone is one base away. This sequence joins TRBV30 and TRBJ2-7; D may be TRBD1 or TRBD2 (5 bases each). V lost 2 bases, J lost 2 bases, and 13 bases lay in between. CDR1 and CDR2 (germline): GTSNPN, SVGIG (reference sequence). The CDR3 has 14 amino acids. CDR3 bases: TGTGCCTGGAGTCTCGGGACGCCCCCCTACGAGCAGTACTTC. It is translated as CAWSLGTPPYEQYF.

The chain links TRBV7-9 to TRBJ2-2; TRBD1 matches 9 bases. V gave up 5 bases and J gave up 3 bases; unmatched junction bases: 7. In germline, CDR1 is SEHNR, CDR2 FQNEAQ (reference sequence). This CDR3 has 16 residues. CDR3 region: CASSLPGQGHTGELFF. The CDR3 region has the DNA TGTGCCAGCAGCCTTCCGGGACAGGGCCACACCGGGGAGCTGTTTTTT.

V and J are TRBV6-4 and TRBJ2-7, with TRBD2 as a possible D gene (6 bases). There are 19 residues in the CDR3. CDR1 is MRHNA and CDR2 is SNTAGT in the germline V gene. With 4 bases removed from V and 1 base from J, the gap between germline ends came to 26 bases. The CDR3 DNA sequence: TGTGCCAGCAGTGGCGGGATGTATTTGGAAGAACGTAGGTCCTACGAGCAGTACTTC. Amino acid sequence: CASSGGMYLEERRSYEQYF.

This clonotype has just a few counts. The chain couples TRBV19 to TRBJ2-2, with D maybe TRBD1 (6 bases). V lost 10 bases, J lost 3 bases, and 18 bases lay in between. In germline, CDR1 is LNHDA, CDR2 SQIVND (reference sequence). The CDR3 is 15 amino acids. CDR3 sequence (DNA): TGTGCCACCAAGACGACAGGTTTCGACACCGGGGAGCTGTTTTTT. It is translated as CATKTTGFDTGELFF.

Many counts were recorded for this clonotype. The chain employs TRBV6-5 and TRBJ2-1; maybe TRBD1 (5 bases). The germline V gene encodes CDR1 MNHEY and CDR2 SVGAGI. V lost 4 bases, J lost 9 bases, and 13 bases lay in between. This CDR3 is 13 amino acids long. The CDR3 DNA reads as TGTGCCAGCAGTTCTCAGGGAAGGGGTGAGCAGTTCTTC. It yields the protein CASSSQGRGEQFF.

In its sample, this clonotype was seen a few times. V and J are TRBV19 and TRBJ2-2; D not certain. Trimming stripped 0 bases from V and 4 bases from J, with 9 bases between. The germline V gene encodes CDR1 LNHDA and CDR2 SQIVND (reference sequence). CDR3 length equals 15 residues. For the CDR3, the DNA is TGTGCCAGTAGTATAGATCCCACAGCCACCGGGGAGCTGTTTTTT. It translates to CASSIDPTATGELFF.

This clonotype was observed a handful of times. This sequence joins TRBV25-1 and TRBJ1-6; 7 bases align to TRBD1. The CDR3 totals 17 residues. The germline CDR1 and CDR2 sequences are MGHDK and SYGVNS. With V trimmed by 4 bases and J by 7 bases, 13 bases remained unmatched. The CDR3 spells CASSGGQPSAANSPLHF. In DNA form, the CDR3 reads TGTGCCAGCAGTGGGGGACAGCCCTCGGCCGCAAATTCACCCCTCCACTTT.

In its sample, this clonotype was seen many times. The CDR3 region is CASSSTGRSSYEQYF. DNA of the CDR3: TGTGCCAGTAGTTCGACAGGGAGAAGCTCCTACGAGCAGTACTTC. The rearrangement uses TRBV19 and TRBJ2-7, with 7 bases lining up with TRBD1. With 5 bases clipped from V and 0 bases from J, the junction kept 7 bases outside the gene matches. From germline, CDR1 is LNHDA and CDR2 SQIVND (reference sequence). This CDR3 has 15 residues.

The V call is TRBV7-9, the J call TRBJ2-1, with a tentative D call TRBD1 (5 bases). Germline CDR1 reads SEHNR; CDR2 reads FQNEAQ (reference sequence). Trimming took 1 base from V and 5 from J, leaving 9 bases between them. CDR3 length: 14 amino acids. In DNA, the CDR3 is TGTGCCAGCAGCTTAGAAGGGGTCAACAATGAGCAGTTCTTC. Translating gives CASSLEGVNNEQFF.

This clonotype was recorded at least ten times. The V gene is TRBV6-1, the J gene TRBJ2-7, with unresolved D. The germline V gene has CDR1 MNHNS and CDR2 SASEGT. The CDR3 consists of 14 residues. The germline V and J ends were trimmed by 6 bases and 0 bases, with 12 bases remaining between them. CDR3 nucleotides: TGTGCCAGCAGGGCAGACTTAAGCTCCTACGAGCAGTACTTC. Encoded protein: CASRADLSSYEQYF.